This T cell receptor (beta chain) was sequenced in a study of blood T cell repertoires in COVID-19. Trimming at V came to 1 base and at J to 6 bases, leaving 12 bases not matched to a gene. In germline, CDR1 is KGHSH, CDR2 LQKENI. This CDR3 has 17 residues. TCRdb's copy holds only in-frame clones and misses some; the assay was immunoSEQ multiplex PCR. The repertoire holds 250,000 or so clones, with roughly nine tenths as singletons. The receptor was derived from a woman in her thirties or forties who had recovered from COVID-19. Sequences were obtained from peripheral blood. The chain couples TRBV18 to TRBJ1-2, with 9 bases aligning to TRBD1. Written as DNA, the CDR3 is TGTGCCAGCTCACCACGATCTCCCGGGACAGGGTTGGATGGCTACACCTTC. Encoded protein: CASSPRSPGTGLDGYTF. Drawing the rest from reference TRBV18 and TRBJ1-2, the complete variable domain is NAGVMQNPRHLVRRRGQEARLRCSPMKGHSHVYWYRQLPEEGLKFMVYLQKENIIDESGMPKERFSAEFPKEGPSILRIQQVVRGDSAAYFCASSPRSPGTGLDGYTFGSGTRLTVV.